This TCR beta chain derives from a study of T cells in Graves' hyperthyroidism and ophthalmopathy. Study findings and constraints: Researchers found most expanded thyroid clonotypes above 0.001 in blood as well. Ophthalmopathy got predicted by the model a median approximately 6.3 months before its onset.

It was RNA transcripts that yielded the amplified TCR beta CDR3 regions. A set of HTBI primers served as the primers for a first-round RT-PCR of the TCR CDR3. TCRdb fed the multiplex PCR reads into MiXCR, producing one record per CDR3 protein. The data hold hundreds of thousands of distinct CDR3 sequences, with around 15% observed a single time. The CDR3 contains 14 residues. V dropped 8 bases and J dropped 2 bases, with 15 bases sitting between them. Clinical symptoms, serum thyroxine and TRAb, thyroid ultrasound and orbital computed tomography were used for the diagnoses. This clonotype has just a few counts. Its matching antigen is unknown.

This receptor was taken from a young woman with Graves' hyperthyroidism. Material for sequencing was blood. The chain combines TRBV12-3 or TRBV12-4 with TRBJ2-5, with a tentative D call TRBD2 (5 bases). This CDR3 is CASGRERKQETQYF. The CDR3 DNA reads as TGTGCCAGCGGAAGGGAGCGGAAACAAGAGACCCAGTACTTC.